The rows below give T cell receptor beta chains drawn from one sample of a study of shared clonotypes between healthy human individuals. Only in-frame clones appear in the TCRdb table, and some are missing; sequencing was by immunoSEQ multiplex PCR. The table lists a few million clones, 93% of them singletons, with around 1.8% in the top ten. Sample: naive CD8+ T cells from PBMCs. These receptors were collected from a man aged 18 to 30 in good health. Some clones in this sample may be carry-over from other donors' samples. Both conserved end residues are part of each CDR3. D genes are given only for firm matches. Clone size is stated in some rows and not others, as once, few, many or a class when expanded.

>NA|TRBV12-2|TRBJ2-7|NA
TGTGCAAGTCGCTTGGAGGGAGGGGTTACCTACGAGCAGTACTTC
CASRLEGGVTYEQYF
>NA|TRBV2|TRBJ2-7|NA
TGTGCCAGCAGCGCCACCTCTTACTACGAGCAGTACTTC
CASSATSYYEQYF
>NA|TRBV7-2|TRBJ1-1|NA
TGTGCCAGCAGCTTAGACTCATTGGGTCGGGGAAGGGGTTGTTTCTTT
CASSLDSLGRGRGCFF
>NA|TRBV7-8|TRBJ1-5|NA
TGTGCCAGCAGCTCACACGACAATCAGCCCCAGCATTTT
CASSSHDNQPQHF
>NA|TRBV28|TRBJ1-5|NA
TGTGCCAGCAGTTTACAGTATATCCAGCCCCAGCATTTT
CASSLQYIQPQHF
>TRBD1|TRBV4-1|TRBJ2-7|NA
TGCGCCAGCAGCCAAGACTTACAGGGGACCTACGAGCAGTACTTC
CASSQDLQGTYEQYF
>NA|TRBV28|TRBJ1-1|few
TGTGCCAGCAGTTTACCACCACGGGACACCGACACTGAAGCTTTCTTT
CASSLPPRDTDTEAFF
>TRBD2|TRBV7-9|TRBJ2-1|once
TGTGCCAGCAGGGCAACTAGCGGACCCTACAATGAGCAGTTCTTC
CASRATSGPYNEQFF
>NA|TRBV7-3|TRBJ2-7|once
TGTGCCAGCAGCTTAATTCGGGGGCTCCGGAACGAGCAGTACTTC
CASSLIRGLRNEQYF
>TRBD2|TRBV11-2|TRBJ2-1|NA
TGTGCCAGCAGCTATCCGGGACTAGCGGGAGGGCCCGGTGAGCAGTTCTTC
CASSYPGLAGGPGEQFF
>TRBD2|TRBV27|TRBJ2-7|NA
TGTGCCAGCAAGGTGGACAGGAGGGCTAGCGGGGGTTGGCAGTACTTC
CASKVDRRASGGWQYF
>TRBD1|TRBV27|TRBJ2-2|NA
TGTGCCAGCAGTCCCCGGACAGGGGCATTCCTCTTGAACACCGGGGAGCTGTTTTTT
CASSPRTGAFLLNTGELFF
>TRBD1|TRBV7-8|TRBJ1-2|NA
TGTGCCAGCAGCTTAGGACAGGGTAATGGCTACACCTTC
CASSLGQGNGYTF
>NA|TRBV19|TRBJ1-1|once
TGTGCCAGTAGTAACCCTCCCCCGGGCCGATATGGGTCTGACACTGAAGCTTTCTTT
CASSNPPPGRYGSDTEAFF
>NA|TRBV9|TRBJ2-1|NA
TGTGCCAGCAGCGAATACCAGAAGGGACGGGAGCAGTTCTTC
CASSEYQKGREQFF